This T cell receptor (beta chain) comes out of a study of OX40 agonist ivuxolimab in advanced cancers. For the study at large: Three patients got partial responses; one had hepatocellular carcinoma and two had cutaneous melanoma. Whole-study results and caveats: The mean number of expanded clones was higher in CD8+ T cells than in CD4+.

The table came from immunoSEQ multiplex PCR; TCRdb's copy has only in-frame clones and leaves some out. The sample lists 55,000 to 75,000 clones; 80% to 90% were seen once. Details on this clone: Its target is unknown.

Blood samples were obtained at baseline, cycle 4 day 1, and cycle 7 day 1. J was trimmed by 3 bases and V by 6 bases; bases with no gene match: 2. There are 13 residues in the CDR3. From germline, CDR1 is KGHSH and CDR2 LQKENI. The origin of this receptor is an adult with an advanced solid tumor such as melanoma, head and neck, liver or kidney cancer. Sequencing used CD4+ or CD8+ T cells sorted from blood, obtained in a trial of the OX40 agonist ivuxolimab. The chain recombines TRBV18 with TRBJ1-5; TRBD1 aligns across 7 bases. CDR3 residues: CASSGQDNQPQHF. The CDR3 DNA reads as TGTGCCAGCTCCGGACAGGACAATCAGCCCCAGCATTTT.